This T cell receptor beta chain was documented in a study of blood T cells in healthy people across ages. This clonotype was counted between two and nine times. With a J-beta primer mix and a sample-barcoded 5' primer, a second PCR ran roughly 6 to 11 cycles. TCRdb ran MiXCR on the 5' RACE reads and lists one entry per CDR3 protein. This sample carries more than 550,000 distinct CDR3 sequences, around a fifth of them seen once, and the ten largest clones take 22%. The CDR3 totals 15 residues. Looked up from germline, CDR1 is GTSNPN and CDR2 is SVGIG (reference sequence). With 3 bases removed from V and 0 bases from J, the gap between germline ends came to 12 bases. The people who gave samples were healthy Caucasians from Russia, aged roughly 6 to 100.

The sequenced sample was blood. This chain links TRBV30 with TRBJ1-5; D is unclear. The TCR comes from a man aged 65-85 years in good health. The CDR3 sequence: CAWRSPGASNQPQHF. The DNA for the CDR3 is TGTGCCTGGAGGAGCCCTGGAGCTAGCAATCAGCCCCAGCATTTT.